The 12 T cell receptor beta chains below were found in one sample sequenced in a study of glioma-infiltrating T cells. TCR alpha and beta CDR3 regions were amplified from RNA using iRepertoire nested multiplex PCR. A single record per CDR3 protein comes from TCRdb applying MiXCR to the multiplex PCR reads. The table includes about 180,000 distinct CDR3 sequences, around 40% detected once. Sequenced material: glioma tissue, nonneoplastic brain tissue, or PBMCs (not recorded which). The receptor source for this set is a human donor with low-grade glioma or glioblastoma, undergoing nonglioma brain surgery, or in good health (not recorded which).

In this sample, this clonotype turned up a few times. This chain uses TRBV6-1 with TRBJ2-7; tentatively, D is TRBD1 (6 bases). The CDR3 has 12 residues. Germline CDR1 and CDR2: MNHNS and SASEGT. The V and J ends lost 10 bases and 5 bases respectively, with 15 bases between them. CDR3 in amino acids: CAIESGANEQYF. The CDR3 DNA sequence: TGTGCCATCGAGTCAGGGGCGAACGAGCAGTACTTC.

This clonotype was recorded at least ten times. The chain has TRBV7-9 and TRBJ1-4; 7 nucleotides line up with TRBD1. The ends lost 3 bases at V and 8 bases at J; junction bases unmatched: 6. The CDR3 is 14 amino acids. Germline V gene data show CDR1 as SEHNR and CDR2 as FQNEAQ (reference sequence). CDR3 sequence (DNA): TGTGCCAGCAGCTTCAACCGGGACAGCGAAAAACTGTTTTTT. As protein: CASSFNRDSEKLFF.

A note on this clonotype: A much larger clone is a single base away; this may be a read error. The rearrangement uses TRBV7-9 and TRBJ1-1; 8 bases are a match to TRBD1. The germline V gene encodes CDR1 SEHNR and CDR2 FQNEAQ (reference sequence). The CDR3 extends over 15 amino acids. V shed 2 bases and J 5 bases; nucleotides not matched to a gene: 7. CDR3 residues: CASSLFETGETEAFF. CDR3 DNA sequence: TGTGCCAGCAGCTTATTCGAGACAGGGGAGACTGAAGCTTTCTTT.

This clonotype has a handful of counts. J is TRBJ2-1 and V is TRBV7-9; 12 bases map to TRBD2. Per germline, CDR1 SEHNR and CDR2 FQNEAQ (reference sequence). The CDR3 is 15 residues long. V was pared by 8 bases and J by 4 bases, with 6 bases of the junction left unmatched. CDR3 residues: CASGRTSGVYNEQFF. CDR3 sequence (DNA): TGTGCCAGCGGCAGGACTAGCGGGGTTTACAATGAGCAGTTCTTC.

About this clonotype: This may stem from a read error, because a much larger clone lies one nucleotide away. The chain joins TRBV2 to TRBJ2-1; D gene unclear. In germline, CDR1 is SNHLY, CDR2 FYNNEI. V lost 1 base and J lost 8, with 9 bases in between. This CDR3 is 13 amino acids long. The CDR3 nucleotides read TGTGCCAGCAGTGAAGATCCTAGGGATGAGCAGTTCTTC. Translation: CASSEDPRDEQFF.

The chain carries TRBV7-9 and TRBJ2-5; weak D call: TRBD2 (6 bases). Germline V gives CDR1 SEHNR, CDR2 FQNEAQ (reference sequence). The V end was cut by 5 bases, the J end by 10 bases, with 14 bases between. The CDR3 has 12 residues. CDR3 DNA sequence: TGTGCCAGCAGCGGGACTGAAGGAGGCCAGTACTTC. Amino acid sequence: CASSGTEGGQYF.

In this sample, this clonotype turned up a few times. V and J are TRBV3-1 and TRBJ1-2; TRBD1 agrees at 9 bases. V lost 1 base to trimming and J lost 7 bases; unmatched junction nucleotides: 7. The V gene's germline CDR1 is LGHDT and CDR2 YNNKEL (reference sequence). The CDR3 is made up of 15 amino acids. As DNA, the CDR3 is TGTGCCAGCAGCCAAGCGGGACAGGGCAGGGGTGGCTACACCTTC. Amino acids: CASSQAGQGRGGYTF.

This clonotype occurred many times. The V call is TRBV6-1, the J call TRBJ1-1; D remains unclear. CDR1 and CDR2 from the germline V gene are MNHNS and SASEGT. The length of the CDR3 is 16 residues. Trimming removed 6 bases at V and 0 bases at J, with 17 bases between. CDR3 loop: CASSLPPNGVNTEAFF. The CDR3 nucleotides read TGTGCCAGCAGCCTTCCCCCGAACGGGGTGAACACTGAAGCTTTCTTT.

This clonotype was seen repeatedly, ten times or more. This chain joins TRBV20-1 and TRBJ2-7; D is perhaps TRBD2 (6 bases). This CDR3 has 16 residues. Germline CDR1 is DFQATT and CDR2 is SNEGSKA (reference sequence). V gave up 3 bases and J gave up 3 bases, with 21 bases separating them. CDR3 sequence: CSARTSLAGYNYEQYF. CDR3 in DNA: TGCAGTGCTAGGACCTCACTGGCGGGATATAACTACGAGCAGTACTTC.

This rearrangement joins TRBV20-1 to TRBJ2-1; 13 bases agree with TRBD2. Germline loops: CDR1 DFQATT, CDR2 SNEGSKA (reference sequence). This CDR3 contains 16 residues. With 6 bases clipped from V and 3 bases from J, the junction kept 8 bases outside the gene matches. The CDR3 sequence is CSATRTSGSFYNEQFF. The CDR3 nucleotides read TGCAGTGCGACTCGGACTAGCGGGAGTTTCTACAATGAGCAGTTCTTC.

The chain uses TRBV2 and TRBJ1-6; D perhaps matches TRBD1 (5 bases). Trimming stripped 6 bases from V and 5 bases from J, with 8 bases between. Germline-derived CDR1 and CDR2 are SNHLY and FYNNEI. The CDR3 spans 13 residues. Written as DNA, the CDR3 is TGTGCCAGCAGGGACACAAATAATTCACCCCTCCACTTT. Translation gives CASRDTNNSPLHF.

In the case of this clonotype: A much larger clonotype is one base distant, so this may be a read error. The V and J genes are TRBV28 and TRBJ2-7, with 9 bases fitting TRBD1. From germline, CDR1 is MDHEN and CDR2 SYDVKM. The CDR3 sequence is 15 residues long. The CDR3 is CASSFPTGGSYEKYF. The CDR3, as DNA: TGTGCCAGCAGTTTTCCGACAGGGGGTTCCTACGAGAAGTACTTC.